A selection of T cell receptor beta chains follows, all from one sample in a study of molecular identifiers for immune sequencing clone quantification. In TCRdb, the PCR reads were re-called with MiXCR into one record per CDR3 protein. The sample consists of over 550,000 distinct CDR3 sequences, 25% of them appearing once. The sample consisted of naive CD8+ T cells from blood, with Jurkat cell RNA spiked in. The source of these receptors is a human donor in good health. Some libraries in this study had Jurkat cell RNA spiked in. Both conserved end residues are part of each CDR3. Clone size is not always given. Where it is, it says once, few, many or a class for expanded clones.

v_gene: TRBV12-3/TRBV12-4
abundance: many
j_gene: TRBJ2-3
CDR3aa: CASSLAPRGVADTQYF

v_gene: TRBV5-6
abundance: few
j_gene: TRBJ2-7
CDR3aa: CAGSFGQATRLQYF

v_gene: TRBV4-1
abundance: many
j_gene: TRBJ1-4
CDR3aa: CASSQPGQGTNEKLFF

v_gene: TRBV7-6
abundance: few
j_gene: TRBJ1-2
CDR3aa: CASSLGGVGPNYGYTF

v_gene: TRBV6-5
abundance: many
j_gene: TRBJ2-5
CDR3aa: CASSLNSGDIETQYF

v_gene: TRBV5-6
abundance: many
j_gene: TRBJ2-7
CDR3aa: CASSLESDRYPYEQYF

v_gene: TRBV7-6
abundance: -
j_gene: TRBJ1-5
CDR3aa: CASSSGRGGNQPQHF

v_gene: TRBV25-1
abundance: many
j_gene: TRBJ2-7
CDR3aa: CASSVTTGDRFIF

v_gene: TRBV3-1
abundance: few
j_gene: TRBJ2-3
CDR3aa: CASSQSPGLGTDTQYF

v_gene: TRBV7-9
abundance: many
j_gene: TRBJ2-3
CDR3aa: CASSSGTGVTDTQYF

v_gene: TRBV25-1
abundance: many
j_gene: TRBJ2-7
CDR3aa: CASSERVGQPYEQYF